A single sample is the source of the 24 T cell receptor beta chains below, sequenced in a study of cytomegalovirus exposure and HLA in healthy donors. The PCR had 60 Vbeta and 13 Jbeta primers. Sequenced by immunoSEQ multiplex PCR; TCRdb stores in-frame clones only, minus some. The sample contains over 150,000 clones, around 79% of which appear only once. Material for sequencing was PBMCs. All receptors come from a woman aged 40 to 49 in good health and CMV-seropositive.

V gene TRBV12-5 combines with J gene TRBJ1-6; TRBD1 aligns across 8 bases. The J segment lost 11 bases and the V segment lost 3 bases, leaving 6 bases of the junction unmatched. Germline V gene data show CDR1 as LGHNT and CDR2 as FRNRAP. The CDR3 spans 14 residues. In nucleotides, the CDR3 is TGTGCTAGTGGTTTTCAGGGGGCGGGTGCACCCCTCCACTTT. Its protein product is CASGFQGAGAPLHF.

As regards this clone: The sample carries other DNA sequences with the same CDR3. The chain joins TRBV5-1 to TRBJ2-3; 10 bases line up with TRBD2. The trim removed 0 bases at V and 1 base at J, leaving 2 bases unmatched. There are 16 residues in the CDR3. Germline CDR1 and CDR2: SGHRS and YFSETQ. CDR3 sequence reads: CASSLGLAGGTDTQYF. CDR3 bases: TGCGCCAGCAGCTTGGGGCTAGCGGGAGGCACAGATACGCAGTATTTT. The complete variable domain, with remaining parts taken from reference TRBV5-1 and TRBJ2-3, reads KAGVTQTPRYLIKTRGQQVTLSCSPISGHRSVSWYQQTPGQGLQFLFEYFSETQRNKGNFPGRFSGRQFSNSRSEMNVSTLELGDSALYLCASSLGLAGGTDTQYFGPGTRLTVL.

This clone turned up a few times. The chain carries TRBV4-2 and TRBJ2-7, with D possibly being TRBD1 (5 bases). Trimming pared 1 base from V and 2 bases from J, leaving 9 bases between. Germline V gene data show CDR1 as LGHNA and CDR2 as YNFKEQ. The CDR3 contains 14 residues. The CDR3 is CASSQGLGAYEQYF. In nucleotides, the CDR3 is TGTGCCAGCAGCCAAGGGCTAGGGGCCTACGAGCAGTACTTC.

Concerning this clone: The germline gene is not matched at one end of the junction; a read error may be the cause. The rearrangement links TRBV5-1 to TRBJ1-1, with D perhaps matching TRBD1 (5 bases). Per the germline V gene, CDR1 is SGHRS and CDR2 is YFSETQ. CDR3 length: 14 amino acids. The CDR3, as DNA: TGCGCCAGCAGCTTGGAAGGCGGGGGTGGAATATGGATCTTT. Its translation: CASSLEGGGGIWIF. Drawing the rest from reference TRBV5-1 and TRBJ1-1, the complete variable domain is KAGVTQTPRYLIKTRGQQVTLSCSPISGHRSVSWYQQTPGQGLQFLFEYFSETQRNKGNFPGRFSGRQFSNSRSEMNVSTLELGDSALYLCASSLEGGGGIWIFGQGTRLTVV.

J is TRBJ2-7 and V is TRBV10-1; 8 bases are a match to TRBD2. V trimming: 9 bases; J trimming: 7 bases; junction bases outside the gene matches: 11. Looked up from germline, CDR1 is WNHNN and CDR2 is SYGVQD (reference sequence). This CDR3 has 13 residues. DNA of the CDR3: TGCGCCAGTTCCCGGACTAGCATGCGGGAGCAGTACTTC. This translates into CASSRTSMREQYF.

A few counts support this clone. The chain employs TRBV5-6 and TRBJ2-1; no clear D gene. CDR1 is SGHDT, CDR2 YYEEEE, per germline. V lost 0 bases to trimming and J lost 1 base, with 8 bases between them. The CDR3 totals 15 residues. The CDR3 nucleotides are TGTGCCAGCAGCTTGGCTCGCGCTTCCTACAATGAGCAGTTCTTC. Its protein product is CASSLARASYNEQFF.

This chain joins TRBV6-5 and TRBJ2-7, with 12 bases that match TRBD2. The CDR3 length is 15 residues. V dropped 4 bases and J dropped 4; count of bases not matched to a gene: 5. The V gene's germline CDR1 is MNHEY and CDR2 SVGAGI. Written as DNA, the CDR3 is TGTGCCAGCAGTTTATGGACTAGCGGGGTTTACGAGCAGTACTTC. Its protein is CASSLWTSGVYEQYF.

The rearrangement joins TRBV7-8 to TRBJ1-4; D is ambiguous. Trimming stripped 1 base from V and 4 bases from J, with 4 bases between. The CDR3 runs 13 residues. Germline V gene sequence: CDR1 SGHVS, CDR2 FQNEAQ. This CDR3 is CASSLGLNEKLFF. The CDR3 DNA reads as TGTGCCAGCAGCTTAGGGCTTAATGAAAAACTGTTTTTT.

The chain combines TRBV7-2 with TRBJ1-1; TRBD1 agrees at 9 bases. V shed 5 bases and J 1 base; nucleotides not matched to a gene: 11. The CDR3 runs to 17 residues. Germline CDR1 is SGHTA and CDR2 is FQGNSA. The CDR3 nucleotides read TGTGCCAGCAGCCCTCCAAACAGGGGGCGCGCGAACACTGAAGCTTTCTTT. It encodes CASSPPNRGRANTEAFF. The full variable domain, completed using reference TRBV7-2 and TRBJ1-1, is GAGVSQSPSNKVTEKGKDVELRCDPISGHTALYWYRQSLGQGLEFLIYFQGNSAPDKSGLPSDRFSAERTGGSVSTLTIQRTQQEDSAVYLCASSPPNRGRANTEAFFGQGTRLTVV.

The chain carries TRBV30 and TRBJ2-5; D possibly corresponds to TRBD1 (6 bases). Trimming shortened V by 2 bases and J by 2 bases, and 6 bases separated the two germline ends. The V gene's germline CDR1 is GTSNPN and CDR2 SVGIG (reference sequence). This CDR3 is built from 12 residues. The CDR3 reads CAWSRGQETQYF. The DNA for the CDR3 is TGTGCCTGGAGTAGGGGGCAAGAGACCCAGTACTTC.

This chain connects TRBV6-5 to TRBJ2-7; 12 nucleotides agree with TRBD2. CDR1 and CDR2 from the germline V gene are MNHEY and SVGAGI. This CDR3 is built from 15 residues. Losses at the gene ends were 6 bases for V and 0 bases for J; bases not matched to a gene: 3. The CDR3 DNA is TGTGCCAGCAGCGGACTAGCGGGGAGCTCCTACGAGCAGTACTTC. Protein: CASSGLAGSSYEQYF.

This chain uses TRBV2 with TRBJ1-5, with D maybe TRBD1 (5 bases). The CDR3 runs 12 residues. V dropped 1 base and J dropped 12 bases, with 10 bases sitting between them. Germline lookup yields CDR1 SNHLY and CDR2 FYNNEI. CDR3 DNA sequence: TGTGCCAGCAGTGAAGTCCGGACATACCAGCATTTT. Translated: CASSEVRTYQHF.

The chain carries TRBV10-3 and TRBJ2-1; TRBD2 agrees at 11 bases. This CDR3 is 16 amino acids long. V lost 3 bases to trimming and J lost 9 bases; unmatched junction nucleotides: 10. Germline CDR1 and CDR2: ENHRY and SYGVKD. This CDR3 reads CAISDSTSGASLEQFF. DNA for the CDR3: TGTGCCATCAGTGACTCGACTAGCGGGGCCTCCCTTGAGCAGTTCTTC.

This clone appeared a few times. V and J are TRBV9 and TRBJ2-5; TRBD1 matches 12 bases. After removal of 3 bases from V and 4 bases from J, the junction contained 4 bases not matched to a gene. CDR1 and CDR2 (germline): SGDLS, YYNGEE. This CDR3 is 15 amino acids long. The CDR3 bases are TGTGCCAGCAGCGGGGGACAGGGGGCAGGAGAGACCCAGTACTTC. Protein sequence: CASSGGQGAGETQYF.

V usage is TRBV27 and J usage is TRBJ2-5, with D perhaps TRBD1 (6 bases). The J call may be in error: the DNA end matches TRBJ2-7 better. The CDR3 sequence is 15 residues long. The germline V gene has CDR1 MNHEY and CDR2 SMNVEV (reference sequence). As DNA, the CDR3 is TGTGCCAGCAGTTTATCCCACACAGGGACCTACGAGCAGTACTTC. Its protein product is CASSLSHTGTYEQYF.

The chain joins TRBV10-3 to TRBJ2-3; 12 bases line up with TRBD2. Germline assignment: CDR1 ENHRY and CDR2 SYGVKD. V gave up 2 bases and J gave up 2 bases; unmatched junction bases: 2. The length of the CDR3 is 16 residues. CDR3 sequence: CAISEGTSGSTDTQYF. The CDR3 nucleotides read TGTGCCATCAGTGAGGGGACTAGCGGGTCCACAGATACGCAGTATTTT.

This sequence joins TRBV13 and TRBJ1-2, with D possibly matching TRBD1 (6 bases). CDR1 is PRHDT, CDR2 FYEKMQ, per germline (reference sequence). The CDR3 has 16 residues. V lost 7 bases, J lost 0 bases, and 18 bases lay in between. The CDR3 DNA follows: TGTGCCAGCACCCCGACTGGGGGGGGCGCTAACTATGGCTACACCTTC. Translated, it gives CASTPTGGGANYGYTF. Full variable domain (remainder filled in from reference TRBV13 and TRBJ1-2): AAGVIQSPRHLIKEKRETATLKCYPIPRHDTVYWYQQGPGQDPQFLISFYEKMQSDKGSIPDRFSAQQFSDYHSELNMSSLELGDSALYFCASTPTGGGANYGYTFGSGTRLTVV.

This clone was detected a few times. In DNA, the CDR3 is TGTGCCAGCAGCTTAGGGAGGCGGGCCCGGGGCTACACCTTC. Translated: CASSLGRRARGYTF. This chain joins TRBV5-4 and TRBJ1-2; D is unresolved. Germline values: CDR1 SGHNT, CDR2 YYREEE (reference sequence). The CDR3 is 14 residues long. Deletions cut 2 bases from V and 8 bases from J, with 16 bases between.

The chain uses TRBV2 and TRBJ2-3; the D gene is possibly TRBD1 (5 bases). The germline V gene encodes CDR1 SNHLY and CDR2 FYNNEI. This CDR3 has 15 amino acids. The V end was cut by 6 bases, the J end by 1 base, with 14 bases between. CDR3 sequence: CASSPRVGGTDTQYF. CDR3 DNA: TGTGCCAGCAGCCCCAGGGTCGGAGGCACAGATACGCAGTATTTT. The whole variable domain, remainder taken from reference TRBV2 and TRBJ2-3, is EPEVTQTPSHQVTQMGQEVILRCVPISNHLYFYWYRQILGQKVEFLVSFYNNEISEKSEIFDDQFSVERPDGSNFTLKIRSTKLEDSAMYFCASSPRVGGTDTQYFGPGTRLTVL.

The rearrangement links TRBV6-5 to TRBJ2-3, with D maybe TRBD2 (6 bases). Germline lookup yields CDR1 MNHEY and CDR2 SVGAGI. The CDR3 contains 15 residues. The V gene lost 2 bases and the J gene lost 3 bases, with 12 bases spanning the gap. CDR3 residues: CASSYQRAGTDTQYF. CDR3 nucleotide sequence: TGTGCCAGCAGTTACCAGCGGGCGGGGACAGATACGCAGTATTTT.

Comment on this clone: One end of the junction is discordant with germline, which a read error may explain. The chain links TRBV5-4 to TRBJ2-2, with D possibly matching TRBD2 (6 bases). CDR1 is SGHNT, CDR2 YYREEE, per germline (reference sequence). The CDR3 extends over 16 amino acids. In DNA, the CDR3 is TGTGCCAGCAGCCGATCCGGGACTTTTTCCACCGGGGAGATGTTTTTT. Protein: CASSRSGTFSTGEMFF.

The CDR3 reads CASSYVGALNTGELFF. The DNA of the CDR3 is TGTGCCAGCAGTTACGTGGGGGCGTTGAACACCGGGGAGCTGTTTTTT. The V gene is TRBV6-5, the J gene TRBJ2-2; D possibly corresponds to TRBD1 (6 bases). Trimming took 2 bases from V and 1 from J, leaving 11 bases between them. CDR1 is MNHEY and CDR2 is SVGAGI in the germline V gene. The CDR3 loop spans 16 amino acids.

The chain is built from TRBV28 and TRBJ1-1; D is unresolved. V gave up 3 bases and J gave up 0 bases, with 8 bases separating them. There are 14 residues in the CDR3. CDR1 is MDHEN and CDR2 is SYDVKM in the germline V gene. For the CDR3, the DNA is TGTGCCAGCAGTTTCTTACAGCTGAACACTGAAGCTTTCTTT. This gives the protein CASSFLQLNTEAFF.

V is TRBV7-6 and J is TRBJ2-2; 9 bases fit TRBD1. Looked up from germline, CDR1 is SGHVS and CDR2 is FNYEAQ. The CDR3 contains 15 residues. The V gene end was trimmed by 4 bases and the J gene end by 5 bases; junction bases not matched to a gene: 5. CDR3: CASSSQGQGTGELFF. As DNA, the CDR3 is TGTGCCAGCAGCTCACAGGGACAGGGAACCGGGGAGCTGTTTTTT.